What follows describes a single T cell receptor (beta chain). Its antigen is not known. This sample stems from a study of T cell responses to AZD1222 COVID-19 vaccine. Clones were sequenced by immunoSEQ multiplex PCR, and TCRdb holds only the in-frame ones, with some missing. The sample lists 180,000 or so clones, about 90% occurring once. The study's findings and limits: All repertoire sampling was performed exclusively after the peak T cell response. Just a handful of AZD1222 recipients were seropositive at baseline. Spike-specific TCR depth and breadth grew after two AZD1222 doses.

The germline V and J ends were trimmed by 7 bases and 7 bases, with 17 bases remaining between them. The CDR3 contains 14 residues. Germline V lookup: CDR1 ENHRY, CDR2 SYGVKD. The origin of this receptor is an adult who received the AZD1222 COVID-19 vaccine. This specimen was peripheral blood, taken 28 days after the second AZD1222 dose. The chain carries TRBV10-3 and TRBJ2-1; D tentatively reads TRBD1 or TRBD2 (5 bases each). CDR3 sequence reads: CAITPRDGDNEQFF. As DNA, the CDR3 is TGTGCCATCACTCCCAGGGACGGAGATAATGAGCAGTTCTTC.